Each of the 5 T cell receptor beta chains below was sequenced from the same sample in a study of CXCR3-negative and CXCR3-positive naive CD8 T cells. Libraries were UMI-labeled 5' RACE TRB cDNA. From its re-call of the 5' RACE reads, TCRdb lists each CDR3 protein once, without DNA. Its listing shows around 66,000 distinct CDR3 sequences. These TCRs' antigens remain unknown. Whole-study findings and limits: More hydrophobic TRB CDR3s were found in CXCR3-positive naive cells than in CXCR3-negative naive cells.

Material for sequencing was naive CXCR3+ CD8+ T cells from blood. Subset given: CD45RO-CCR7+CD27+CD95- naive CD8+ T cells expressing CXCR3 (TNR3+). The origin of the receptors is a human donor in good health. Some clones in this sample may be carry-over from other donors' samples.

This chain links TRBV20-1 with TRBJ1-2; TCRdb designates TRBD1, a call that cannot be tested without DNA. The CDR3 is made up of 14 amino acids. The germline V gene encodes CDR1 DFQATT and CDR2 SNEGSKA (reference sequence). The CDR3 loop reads CSARERDRDEGYTF.

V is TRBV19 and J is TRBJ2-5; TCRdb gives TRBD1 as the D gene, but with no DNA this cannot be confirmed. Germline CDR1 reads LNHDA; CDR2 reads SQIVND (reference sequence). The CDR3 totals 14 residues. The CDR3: CASNLRDNQETQYF.

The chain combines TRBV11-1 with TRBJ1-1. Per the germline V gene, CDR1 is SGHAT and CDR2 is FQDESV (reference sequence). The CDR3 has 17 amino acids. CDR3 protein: CASSYRKATDLNTEAFF.

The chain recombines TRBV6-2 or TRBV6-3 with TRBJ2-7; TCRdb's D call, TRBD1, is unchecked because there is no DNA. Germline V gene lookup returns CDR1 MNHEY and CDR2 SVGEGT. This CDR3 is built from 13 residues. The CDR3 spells CASSPGFSYEQYF.

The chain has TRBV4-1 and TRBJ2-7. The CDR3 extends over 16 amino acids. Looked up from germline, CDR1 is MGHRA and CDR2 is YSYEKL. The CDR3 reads CASSQVSATSFYEQYF.